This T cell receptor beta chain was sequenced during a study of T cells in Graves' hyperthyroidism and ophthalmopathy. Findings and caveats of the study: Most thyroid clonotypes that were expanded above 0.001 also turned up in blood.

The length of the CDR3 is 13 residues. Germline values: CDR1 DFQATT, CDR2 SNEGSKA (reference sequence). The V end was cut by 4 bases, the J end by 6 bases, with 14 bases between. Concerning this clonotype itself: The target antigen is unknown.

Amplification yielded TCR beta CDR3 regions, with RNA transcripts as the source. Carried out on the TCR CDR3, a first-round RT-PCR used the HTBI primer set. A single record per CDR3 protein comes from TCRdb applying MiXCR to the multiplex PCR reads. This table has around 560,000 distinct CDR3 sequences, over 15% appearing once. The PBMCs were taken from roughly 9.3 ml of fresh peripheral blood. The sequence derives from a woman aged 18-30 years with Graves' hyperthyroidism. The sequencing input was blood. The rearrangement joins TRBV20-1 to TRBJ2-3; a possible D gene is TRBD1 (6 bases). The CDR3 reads CSAKAGARDTQYF. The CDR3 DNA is TGCAGTGCTAAAGCAGGGGCCCGGGATACGCAGTATTTT.